This T cell receptor (beta chain) came from a study of radiotherapy plus CTLA-4 blockade in lung cancer. Notes on the study in general: Once radiotherapy plus ipilimumab had been given, TCR clones derived from tumor expanded in blood.

Data came from immunoSEQ multiplex PCR; TCRdb stores just in-frame clones and leaves some out. This sample carries 85,000 to 100,000 clones, about 88% of them seen once, and the ten largest clones take over 15%. Note on this clone: Antigen specificity is unknown.

Focal radiation was given together with CTLA-4 blockade (ipilimumab) to patients with chemo-refractory metastatic non-small-cell lung cancer. Sequences were derived from peripheral blood, sampled from a patient treated with radiotherapy plus ipilimumab. This receptor was identified in a human donor with non-small cell lung cancer that progressed on radiotherapy plus ipilimumab.

The CDR3 loop reads CASSLEGAGYGYTF. In DNA, the CDR3 is TGCGCCAGCAGCTTGGAAGGGGCGGGCTATGGCTACACCTTC. The chain joins TRBV5-1 to TRBJ1-2; a weak D match, TRBD1 (5 bases). Trimming shortened V by 0 bases and J by 4 bases, and 10 bases separated the two germline ends. This CDR3 spans 14 amino acids. The germline V gene encodes CDR1 SGHRS and CDR2 YFSETQ.